This TCR beta chain was profiled in a study of neurological immune-mediated disorders. V dropped 0 bases and J dropped 2 bases, with 11 bases sitting between them. Germline values: CDR1 MNHEY, CDR2 SMNVEV (reference sequence). This CDR3 is 15 amino acids long. This clonotype was detected many times. A single record per CDR3 protein comes from TCRdb applying MiXCR to the 5' RACE reads. The sample lists about 62,000 distinct CDR3 sequences, about 4% seen once, with around 2.1% in the top ten. The source is a woman aged 45-60 years with multiple sclerosis. The chain couples TRBV27 to TRBJ2-7; no definite D call. The sample was PBMCs. CDR3 sequence reads: CASSLSTGRTYEQYF. The CDR3 bases are TGTGCCAGCAGTTTATCGACCGGCCGTACCTACGAGCAGTACTTC.